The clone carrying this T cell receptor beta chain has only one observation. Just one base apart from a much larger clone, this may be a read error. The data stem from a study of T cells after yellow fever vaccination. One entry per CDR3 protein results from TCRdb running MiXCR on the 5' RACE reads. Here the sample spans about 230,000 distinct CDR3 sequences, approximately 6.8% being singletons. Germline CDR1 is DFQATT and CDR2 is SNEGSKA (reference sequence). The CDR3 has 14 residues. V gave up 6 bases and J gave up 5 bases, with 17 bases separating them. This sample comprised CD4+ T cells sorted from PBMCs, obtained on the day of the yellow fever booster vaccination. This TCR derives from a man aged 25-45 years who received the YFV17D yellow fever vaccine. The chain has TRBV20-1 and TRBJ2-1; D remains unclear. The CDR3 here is CSARWAVANNEQFF. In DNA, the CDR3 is TGCAGTGCCCGGTGGGCAGTCGCTAACAATGAGCAGTTCTTC.